This T cell receptor (beta chain) came from a study of blood T cell repertoires in COVID-19. Study-wide background: Collection of acute and convalescent COVID-19 samples took place in the United States, Italy and Spain.

Trimming took off 1 base at V and 0 bases at J, with 10 bases between the two ends. The CDR3 has 15 residues. The germline gives CDR1 LNHDA, CDR2 SQIVND (reference sequence). Some clones are missing from TCRdb's copy, which holds only in-frame ones; the method was immunoSEQ multiplex PCR. The data show about 210,000 clones, 92% seen once. The sequence was collected from a young man with acute or convalescent COVID-19. The J gene is TRBJ2-7, the V gene TRBV19; D is possibly TRBD2 (5 bases). The sample taken for sequencing was peripheral blood. CDR3 nucleotide sequence: TGTGCCAGTAGTATAGTGCGGGCCAGCTCCTACGAGCAGTACTTC. Translated, it gives CASSIVRASSYEQYF.